These 20 T cell receptor beta chains came from one sample sequenced in a study of metastatic and nonmetastatic thyroid tumors. Patients underwent thyroid surgery, and none had received any treatment before it. Via MiXCR, TCRdb re-called the PCR reads. This sample has 11,000 to 15,000 clones, with around 22% found just once. Sequencing was carried out using blood. Receptor source: a female donor with papillary thyroid cancer or a benign thyroid nodule (not recorded which). Some clones in this sample may be carry-over from other donors' samples.

This clone was recorded many times. The rearrangement joins TRBV14 to TRBJ2-2; 12 bases match TRBD2. Germline V gene data show CDR1 as SGHDN and CDR2 as FVKESK. Trimming removed 4 bases from V and 6 bases from J; junction bases left unmatched: 6. This CDR3 region has 16 residues. The CDR3 spells CASSPLAGGAAGELFF. The CDR3 nucleotides are TGTGCCAGCAGCCCCCTAGCGGGAGGGGCGGCCGGGGAGCTGTTTTTT.

This clone was found a few times. The chain uses TRBV6-1 and TRBJ2-7; D is ambiguous. V was pared by 6 bases and J by 1 base, with 19 bases between. CDR3 length: 16 residues. Germline CDR1 reads MNHNS; CDR2 reads SASEGT. The CDR3 bases are TGTGCCAGCAGCCCATACGTCGAATTGGCTTCCTACGAGCAGTACTTC. Translated, it gives CASSPYVELASYEQYF.

Notes on this clone: A much larger clone differs by one base, so this may be a read error. The chain is built from TRBV20-1 and TRBJ2-2, with D tentatively TRBD2 (6 bases). This CDR3 has 17 amino acids. The germline CDR1 and CDR2 sequences are DFQATT and SNEGSKA (reference sequence). The V end was cut by 5 bases, the J end by 4 bases, with 23 bases between. The CDR3 DNA is TGCAGTGCTCAGGGCCGGTTTGCTAGCGTGGGCACCGGGGAGCTGTTTTTT. Amino acids: CSAQGRFASVGTGELFF.

Written as DNA, the CDR3 is TGCAGTGCCCAGGAAGGTAGGAACAATCAGCCCCAGCATTTT. The encoded protein is CSAQEGRNNQPQHF. The chain links TRBV20-1 to TRBJ1-5; D unclear. Deletions cut 6 bases from V and 3 bases from J, with 15 bases between. The CDR3 spans 14 residues. Germline V gene data show CDR1 as DFQATT and CDR2 as SNEGSKA (reference sequence).

This clone is medium-sized. The rearrangement uses TRBV6-1 and TRBJ2-7; 10 positions match TRBD2. The CDR3 totals 15 residues. Germline V gene lookup returns CDR1 MNHNS and CDR2 SASEGT. The V segment lost 2 bases and the J segment 0 bases; nucleotides outside the gene matches: 1. CDR3 nucleotide sequence: TGTGCCAGCAGTGAATCTAGCGGGAGCTCCTACGAGCAGTACTTC. It specifies CASSESSGSSYEQYF.

This clone came up many times. This rearrangement joins TRBV7-2 to TRBJ2-3; the match to TRBD2 covers 7 bases. The CDR3 runs to 16 residues. The junction had 10 bases not matched to a gene; V was cut back by 6 bases and J by 1 base. Per the germline V gene, CDR1 is SGHTA and CDR2 is FQGNSA. CDR3 sequence reads: CASSFGRELGTDTQYF. DNA of the CDR3: TGTGCCAGCAGTTTTGGGCGGGAGCTCGGCACAGATACGCAGTATTTT.

Many counts were recorded for this clone. The rearrangement joins TRBV7-2 to TRBJ2-1, with 8 nucleotides matching TRBD2. The germline V gene has CDR1 SGHTA and CDR2 FQGNSA. The CDR3 is 15 amino acids. V lost 1 base to trimming and J lost 4 bases; unmatched junction nucleotides: 3. The CDR3 DNA reads as TGTGCCAGCAGCTTAGTTACTAGCGGATACAATGAGCAGTTCTTC. Encoded protein: CASSLVTSGYNEQFF. Complete variable domain (other parts from reference TRBV7-2 and TRBJ2-1): GAGVSQSPSNKVTEKGKDVELRCDPISGHTALYWYRQSLGQGLEFLIYFQGNSAPDKSGLPSDRFSAERTGGSVSTLTIQRTQQEDSAVYLCASSLVTSGYNEQFFGPGTRLTVL.

The chain carries TRBV20-1 and TRBJ2-2; D may be TRBD2 (6 bases). Trimming cost V 5 bases and J 8 bases, with 12 bases left between them. Germline V lookup: CDR1 DFQATT, CDR2 SNEGSKA (reference sequence). This CDR3 has 12 amino acids. CDR3 residues: CSAPGLSGELFF. For the CDR3, the DNA is TGCAGTGCTCCCGGACTATCGGGGGAGCTGTTTTTT.

This clone has ten or more counts. The V gene is TRBV28, the J gene TRBJ2-3; 12 bases are shared with TRBD2. The V and J ends lost 7 bases and 2 bases, in that order; junction bases with no gene match: 4. Per the germline V gene, CDR1 is MDHEN and CDR2 is SYDVKM. This CDR3 contains 15 residues. The CDR3: CASTLAGGDTDTQYF. In nucleotides, the CDR3 is TGTGCCAGCACCCTAGCGGGAGGGGACACAGATACGCAGTATTTT.

This clone is labeled medium-sized. The rearrangement uses TRBV6-1 and TRBJ1-2; D call uncertain. Germline CDR1 and CDR2: MNHNS and SASEGT. The V gene lost 5 bases and the J gene lost 5 bases, with 9 bases spanning the gap. The CDR3 totals 12 residues. The CDR3 coding sequence is TGTGCCAGCAGTTCTAGGGTTTATGGCTACACCTTC. Translation gives CASSSRVYGYTF.

There are many counts of this clone. V and J are TRBV3-1 and TRBJ2-2, with D perhaps being TRBD1 or TRBD2 (6 bases each). CDR1 and CDR2 from the germline V gene are LGHDT and YNNKEL (reference sequence). Trimming pared 4 bases from V and 4 bases from J, leaving 19 bases between. The length of the CDR3 is 17 residues. The CDR3, as DNA: TGTGCCAGCAGCCCACAGGGTTCCCGACTAGGCACCGGGGAGCTGTTTTTT. Its translation: CASSPQGSRLGTGELFF.

This clone was detected a few times. The genes are TRBV15 and TRBJ2-3, with 7 nucleotides matching TRBD1. Germline V gene lookup returns CDR1 LNHNV and CDR2 YYDKDF (reference sequence). This CDR3 spans 15 amino acids. The trim removed 7 bases at V and 0 bases at J, leaving 7 bases unmatched. CDR3 sequence (DNA): TGTGCCACCACCCCTTGGGACAGTAGCACAGATACGCAGTATTTT. Amino acid sequence: CATTPWDSSTDTQYF.

This clone has at least ten counts. The rearrangement joins TRBV24-1 to TRBJ2-3; TRBD2 might be the D (5 bases). Trimming removed 4 bases from V and 5 bases from J, with 18 bases in between. CDR3 size: 16 residues. Germline CDR1 KGHDR, CDR2 SFDVKD. The CDR3 region is CATSDRAGSPGDTQYF. CDR3 sequence (DNA): TGTGCCACCAGTGACCGCGCGGGCAGCCCCGGAGATACGCAGTATTTT.

This clone is medium-sized. The chain employs TRBV28 and TRBJ1-6; D possibly corresponds to TRBD1 (5 bases). V shed 4 bases and J shed 0 bases, with 7 bases lying between them. The length of the CDR3 is 15 residues. Per the germline V gene, CDR1 is MDHEN and CDR2 is SYDVKM. This chain's CDR3 is CASSWGSSYNSPLHF. The CDR3 nucleotides are TGTGCCAGCAGTTGGGGGAGCTCCTATAATTCACCCCTCCACTTT.

The chain links TRBV5-1 to TRBJ1-1; D not resolved. Trimming took off 4 bases at V and 7 bases at J, with 17 bases between the two ends. Germline assignment: CDR1 SGHRS and CDR2 YFSETQ. The CDR3 spans 14 residues. Here the CDR3 DNA reads TGCGCCAGCAGCCCGGAGGCAGGATCGGTTGAAGCTTTCTTT. Protein sequence: CASSPEAGSVEAFF. The whole variable domain, remainder taken from reference TRBV5-1 and TRBJ1-1, is KAGVTQTPRYLIKTRGQQVTLSCSPISGHRSVSWYQQTPGQGLQFLFEYFSETQRNKGNFPGRFSGRQFSNSRSEMNVSTLELGDSALYLCASSPEAGSVEAFFGQGTRLTVV.

This clone was seen only a few times. The V and J genes are TRBV27 and TRBJ2-1; 8 bases are a match to TRBD1. The germline V gene has CDR1 MNHEY and CDR2 SMNVEV (reference sequence). After removal of 9 bases from V and 0 bases from J, the junction contained 10 bases not matched to a gene. The CDR3 has 16 residues. CDR3 nucleotides: TGTGCCAGTCAGACAGGGGCCTCCGCCTCCTACAATGAGCAGTTCTTC. It translates to CASQTGASASYNEQFF.

V usage is TRBV19 and J usage is TRBJ1-1; D is undetermined. V was pared by 6 bases and J by 0 bases, with 11 bases between. Germline CDR1 LNHDA, CDR2 SQIVND (reference sequence). CDR3 length: 14 amino acids. In DNA form, the CDR3 reads TGTGCCAGTAGCATTCCAGGATTGAACACTGAAGCTTTCTTT. Amino acid sequence: CASSIPGLNTEAFF.

This clone has ten or more counts. The same CDR3 is also encoded by other DNA sequences in this sample. The chain is built from TRBV7-9 and TRBJ1-3; no definite D call. V gave up 5 bases and J gave up 0 bases, with 11 bases separating them. The CDR3 is 15 amino acids. CDR1 and CDR2 (germline): SEHNR, FQNEAQ (reference sequence). The CDR3 is CASSETMISGNTIYF. The DNA for the CDR3 is TGTGCCAGCAGCGAGACGATGATCTCTGGAAACACCATATATTTT.

The table lists this clone with many counts. V usage is TRBV29-1 and J usage is TRBJ1-2, with D possibly TRBD1 on 5 matching bases. Per the germline V gene, CDR1 is SQVTM and CDR2 is ANQGSEA. This CDR3 contains 14 residues. V lost 0 bases to trimming and J lost 5 bases, with 13 bases between them. The chain's CDR3 is CSVEDRTRTYGYTF. The CDR3 region has the DNA TGCAGCGTTGAAGATCGGACACGGACTTATGGCTACACCTTC.

At least ten counts were recorded for this clone. A much larger clone differs by one base, so this may be a read error. The chain combines TRBV20-1 with TRBJ1-5; D is uncertain. CDR3 length: 14 residues. Germline CDR1 is DFQATT and CDR2 is SNEGSKA (reference sequence). The CDR3 DNA sequence: TGCGGTGCCTTTCTGAGGTCTGCCGATCAGCCCCAGCATTTT. It encodes CGAFLRSADQPQHF.